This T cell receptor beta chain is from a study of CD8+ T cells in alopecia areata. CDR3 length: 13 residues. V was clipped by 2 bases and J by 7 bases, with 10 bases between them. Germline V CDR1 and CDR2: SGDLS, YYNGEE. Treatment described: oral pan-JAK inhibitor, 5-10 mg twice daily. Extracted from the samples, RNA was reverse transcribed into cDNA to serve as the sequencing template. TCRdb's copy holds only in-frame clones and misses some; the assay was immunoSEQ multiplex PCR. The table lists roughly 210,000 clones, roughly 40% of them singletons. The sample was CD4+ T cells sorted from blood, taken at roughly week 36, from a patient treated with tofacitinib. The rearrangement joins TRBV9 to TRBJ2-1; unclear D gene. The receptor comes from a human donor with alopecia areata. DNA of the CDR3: TGTGCCAGCAGCGTTCGTTTCGGAAATGAGCAGTTCTTC. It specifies CASSVRFGNEQFF.